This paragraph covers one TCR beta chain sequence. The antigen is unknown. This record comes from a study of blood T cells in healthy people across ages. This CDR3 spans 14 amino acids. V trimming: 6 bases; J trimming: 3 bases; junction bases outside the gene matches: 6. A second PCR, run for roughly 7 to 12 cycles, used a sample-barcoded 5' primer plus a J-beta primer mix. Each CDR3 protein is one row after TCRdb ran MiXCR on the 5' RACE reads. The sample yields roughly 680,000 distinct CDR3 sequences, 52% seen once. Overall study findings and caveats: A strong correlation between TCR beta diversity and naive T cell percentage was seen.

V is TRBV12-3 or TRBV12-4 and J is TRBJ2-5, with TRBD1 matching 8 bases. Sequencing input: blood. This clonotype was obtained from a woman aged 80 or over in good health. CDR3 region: CASSTSDREETQYF. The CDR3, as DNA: TGTGCCAGCAGCACCTCGGACAGGGAAGAGACCCAGTACTTC.